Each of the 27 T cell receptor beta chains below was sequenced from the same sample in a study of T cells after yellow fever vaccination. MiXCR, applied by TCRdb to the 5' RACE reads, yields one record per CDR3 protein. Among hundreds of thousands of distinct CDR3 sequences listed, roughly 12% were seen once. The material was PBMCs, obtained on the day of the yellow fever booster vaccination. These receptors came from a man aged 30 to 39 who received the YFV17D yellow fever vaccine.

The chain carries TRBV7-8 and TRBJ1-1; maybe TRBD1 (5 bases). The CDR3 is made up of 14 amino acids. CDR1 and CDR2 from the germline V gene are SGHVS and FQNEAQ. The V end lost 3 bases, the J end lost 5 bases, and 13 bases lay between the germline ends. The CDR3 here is CASSFVRVGTEAFF. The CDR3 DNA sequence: TGTGCCAGCAGCTTTGTCAGGGTGGGAACTGAAGCTTTCTTT.

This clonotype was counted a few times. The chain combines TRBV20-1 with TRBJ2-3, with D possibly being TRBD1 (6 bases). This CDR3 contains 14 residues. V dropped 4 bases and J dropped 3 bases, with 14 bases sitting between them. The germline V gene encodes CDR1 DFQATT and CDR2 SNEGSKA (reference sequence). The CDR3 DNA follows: TGCAGTGCTAATTCCTGGCAGGGGACAGATACGCAGTATTTT. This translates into CSANSWQGTDTQYF.

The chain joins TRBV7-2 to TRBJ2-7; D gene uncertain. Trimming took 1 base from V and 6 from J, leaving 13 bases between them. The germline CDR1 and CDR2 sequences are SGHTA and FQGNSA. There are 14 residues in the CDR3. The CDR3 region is CASSLVRVVGEQYF. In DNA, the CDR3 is TGTGCCAGCAGCTTAGTCCGGGTCGTGGGCGAGCAGTACTTC.

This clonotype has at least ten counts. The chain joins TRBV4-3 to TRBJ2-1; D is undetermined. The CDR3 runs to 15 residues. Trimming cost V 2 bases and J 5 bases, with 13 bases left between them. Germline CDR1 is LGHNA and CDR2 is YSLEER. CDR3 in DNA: TGCGCCAGCAGCCAACATATCAATAGCCACAATGAGCAGTTCTTC. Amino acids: CASSQHINSHNEQFF.

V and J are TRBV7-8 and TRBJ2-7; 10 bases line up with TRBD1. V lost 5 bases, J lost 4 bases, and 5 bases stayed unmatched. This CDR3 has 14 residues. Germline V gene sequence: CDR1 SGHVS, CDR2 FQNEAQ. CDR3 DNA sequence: TGTGCCAGCAGCCGACAGGGGGCGCGGTACGAGCAGTACTTC. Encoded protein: CASSRQGARYEQYF.

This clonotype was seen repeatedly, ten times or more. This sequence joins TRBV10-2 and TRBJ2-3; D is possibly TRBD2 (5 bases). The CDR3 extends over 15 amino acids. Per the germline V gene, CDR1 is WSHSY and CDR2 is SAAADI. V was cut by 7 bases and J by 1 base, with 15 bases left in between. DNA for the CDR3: TGCGCCAGCACCCGAGGAGGAGAAGGCACAGATACGCAGTATTTT. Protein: CASTRGGEGTDTQYF.

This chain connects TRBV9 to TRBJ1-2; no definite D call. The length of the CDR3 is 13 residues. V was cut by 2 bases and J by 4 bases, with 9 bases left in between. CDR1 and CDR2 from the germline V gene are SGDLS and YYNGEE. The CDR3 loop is CASSVHSSYGYTF. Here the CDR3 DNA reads TGTGCCAGCAGCGTCCACAGTTCCTATGGCTACACCTTC. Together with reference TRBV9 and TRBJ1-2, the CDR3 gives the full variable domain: DSGVTQTPKHLITATGQRVTLRCSPRSGDLSVYWYQQSLDQGLQFLIQYYNGEERAKGNILERFSAQQFPDLHSELNLSSLELGDSALYFCASSVHSSYGYTFGSGTRLTVV.

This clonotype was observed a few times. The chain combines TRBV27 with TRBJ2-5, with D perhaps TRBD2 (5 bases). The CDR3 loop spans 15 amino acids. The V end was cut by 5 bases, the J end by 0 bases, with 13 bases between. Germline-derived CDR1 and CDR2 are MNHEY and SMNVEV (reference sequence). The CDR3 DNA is TGTGCCAGCAGTCCTGCGGCGGGTTACCAAGAGACCCAGTACTTC. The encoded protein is CASSPAAGYQETQYF.

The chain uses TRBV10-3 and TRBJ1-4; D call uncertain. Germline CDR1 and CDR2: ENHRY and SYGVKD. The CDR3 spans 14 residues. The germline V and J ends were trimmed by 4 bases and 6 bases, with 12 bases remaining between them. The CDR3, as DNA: TGTGCCATCAGTGCGGGGAGCGGGGATGAAAAACTGTTTTTT. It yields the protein CAISAGSGDEKLFF.

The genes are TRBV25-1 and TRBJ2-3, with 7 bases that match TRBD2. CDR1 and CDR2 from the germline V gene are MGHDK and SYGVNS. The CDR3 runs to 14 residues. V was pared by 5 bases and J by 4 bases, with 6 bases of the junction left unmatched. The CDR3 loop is CASSSTSVPDTQYF. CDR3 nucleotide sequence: TGTGCCAGCAGTTCAACTAGCGTCCCAGATACGCAGTATTTT.

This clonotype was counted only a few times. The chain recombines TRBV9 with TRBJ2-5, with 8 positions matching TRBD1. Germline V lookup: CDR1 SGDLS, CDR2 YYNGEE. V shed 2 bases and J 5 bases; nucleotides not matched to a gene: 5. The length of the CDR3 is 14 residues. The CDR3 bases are TGTGCCAGCAGCGTCCAGGGGGCGGTTGAGACCCAGTACTTC. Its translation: CASSVQGAVETQYF. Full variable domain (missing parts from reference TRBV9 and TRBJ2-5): DSGVTQTPKHLITATGQRVTLRCSPRSGDLSVYWYQQSLDQGLQFLIQYYNGEERAKGNILERFSAQQFPDLHSELNLSSLELGDSALYFCASSVQGAVETQYFGPGTRLLVL.

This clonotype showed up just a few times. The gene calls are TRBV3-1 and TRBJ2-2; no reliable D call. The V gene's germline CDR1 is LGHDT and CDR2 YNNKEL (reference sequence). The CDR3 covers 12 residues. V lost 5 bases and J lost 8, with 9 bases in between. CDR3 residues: CASSWARGELFF. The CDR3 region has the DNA TGTGCCAGCAGCTGGGCACGTGGGGAGCTGTTTTTT.

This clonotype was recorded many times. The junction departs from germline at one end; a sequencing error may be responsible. The CDR3 reads CASSLGGDSNQPQHF. In nucleotides, the CDR3 is TGTGCCAGCAGCTTGGGAGGGGATAGCAATCAGCCCCAGCATTTT. This rearrangement joins TRBV5-1 to TRBJ1-5; D is possibly TRBD1 (5 bases). Germline V CDR1 and CDR2: SGHRS, YFSETQ. CDR3 length: 15 amino acids.

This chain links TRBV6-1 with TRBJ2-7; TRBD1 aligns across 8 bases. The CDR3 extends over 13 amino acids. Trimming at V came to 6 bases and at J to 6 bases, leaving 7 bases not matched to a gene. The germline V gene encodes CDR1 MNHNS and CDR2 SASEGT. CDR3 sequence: CASRTGVDPEQYF. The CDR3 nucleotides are TGTGCCAGCAGGACAGGGGTTGATCCCGAGCAGTACTTC.

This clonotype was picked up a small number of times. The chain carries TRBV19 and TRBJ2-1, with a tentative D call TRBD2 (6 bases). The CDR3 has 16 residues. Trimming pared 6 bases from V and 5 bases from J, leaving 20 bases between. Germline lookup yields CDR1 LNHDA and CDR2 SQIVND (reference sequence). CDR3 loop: CASSPRGGVTDNEQFF. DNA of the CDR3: TGTGCCAGTAGCCCTAGAGGCGGGGTCACCGACAATGAGCAGTTCTTC.

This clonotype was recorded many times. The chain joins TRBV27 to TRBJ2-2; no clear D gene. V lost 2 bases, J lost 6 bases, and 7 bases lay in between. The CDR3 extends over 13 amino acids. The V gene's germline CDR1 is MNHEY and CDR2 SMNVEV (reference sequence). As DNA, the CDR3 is TGTGCCAGCAGTTTAGGGCGCGCCGGGGAGCTGTTTTTT. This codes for CASSLGRAGELFF.

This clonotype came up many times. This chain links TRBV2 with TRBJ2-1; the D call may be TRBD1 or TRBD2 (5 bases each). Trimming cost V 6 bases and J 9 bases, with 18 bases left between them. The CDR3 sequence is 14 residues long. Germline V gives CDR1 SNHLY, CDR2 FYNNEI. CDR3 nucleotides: TGTGCCAGCAGAGGCAGGGAGAGACACATTGAGCAGTTCTTC. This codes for CASRGRERHIEQFF.

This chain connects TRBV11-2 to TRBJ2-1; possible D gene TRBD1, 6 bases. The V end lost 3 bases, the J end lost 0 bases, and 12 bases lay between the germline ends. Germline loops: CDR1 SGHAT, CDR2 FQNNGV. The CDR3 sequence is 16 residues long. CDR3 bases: TGTGCCAGCAGCTTGAAGCAGGGGAGCTCCTACAATGAGCAGTTCTTC. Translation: CASSLKQGSSYNEQFF.

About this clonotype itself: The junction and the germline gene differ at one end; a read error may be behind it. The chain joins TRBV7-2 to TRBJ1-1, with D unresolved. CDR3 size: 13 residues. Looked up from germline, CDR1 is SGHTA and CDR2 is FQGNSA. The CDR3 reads CASILGGYSEAFF. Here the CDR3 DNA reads TGTGCCAGCATCTTAGGTGGATACTCTGAAGCTTTCTTT.

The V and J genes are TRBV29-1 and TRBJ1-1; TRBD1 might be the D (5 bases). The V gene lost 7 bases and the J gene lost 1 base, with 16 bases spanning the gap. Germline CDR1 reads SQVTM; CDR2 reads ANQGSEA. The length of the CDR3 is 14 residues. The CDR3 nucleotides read TGCAGCGCAGAACGACCGGGGACGAACACTGAAGCTTTCTTT. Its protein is CSAERPGTNTEAFF. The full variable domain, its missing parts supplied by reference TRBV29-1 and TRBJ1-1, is SAVISQKPSRDICQRGTSLTIQCQVDSQVTMMFWYRQQPGQSLTLIATANQGSEATYESGFVIDKFPISRPNLTFSTLTVSNMSPEDSSIYLCSAERPGTNTEAFFGQGTRLTVV.

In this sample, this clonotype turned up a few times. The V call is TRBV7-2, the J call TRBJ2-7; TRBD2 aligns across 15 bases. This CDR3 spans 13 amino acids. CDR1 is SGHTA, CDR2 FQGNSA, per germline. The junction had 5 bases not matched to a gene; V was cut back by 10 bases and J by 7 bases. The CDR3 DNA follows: TGTGCCACCTCCGGGACTAGCGGGAGGGAGCAGTACTTC. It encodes CATSGTSGREQYF.

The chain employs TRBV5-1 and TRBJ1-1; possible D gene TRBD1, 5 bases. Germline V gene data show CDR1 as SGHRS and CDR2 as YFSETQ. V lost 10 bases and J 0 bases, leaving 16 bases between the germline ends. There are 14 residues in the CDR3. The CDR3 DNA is TGCGCCCCTGGAGAGGGGCCTTTGAACACTGAAGCTTTCTTT. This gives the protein CAPGEGPLNTEAFF. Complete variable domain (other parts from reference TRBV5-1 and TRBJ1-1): KAGVTQTPRYLIKTRGQQVTLSCSPISGHRSVSWYQQTPGQGLQFLFEYFSETQRNKGNFPGRFSGRQFSNSRSEMNVSTLELGDSALYLCAPGEGPLNTEAFFGQGTRLTVV.

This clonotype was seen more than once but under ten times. CDR3: CASSGNGGEQFF. The CDR3 bases are TGTGCTAGTAGCGGGAACGGTGGTGAGCAGTTCTTC. The chain recombines TRBV12-5 with TRBJ2-1; 7 nucleotides align to TRBD2. CDR3 length: 12 amino acids. In germline, CDR1 is LGHNT, CDR2 FRNRAP. Losses at the gene ends were 8 bases for V and 9 bases for J; bases not matched to a gene: 7.

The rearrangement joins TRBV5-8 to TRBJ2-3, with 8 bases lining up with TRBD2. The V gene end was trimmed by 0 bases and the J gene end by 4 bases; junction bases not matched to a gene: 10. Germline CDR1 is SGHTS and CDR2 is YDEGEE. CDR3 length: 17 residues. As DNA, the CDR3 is TGTGCCAGCAGCTTGGCCTATCGGACTAGCATCGCAGATACGCAGTATTTT. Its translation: CASSLAYRTSIADTQYF.

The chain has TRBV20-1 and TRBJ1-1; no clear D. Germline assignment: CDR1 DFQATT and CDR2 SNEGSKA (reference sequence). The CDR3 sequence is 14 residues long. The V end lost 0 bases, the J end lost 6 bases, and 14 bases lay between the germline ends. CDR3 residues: CSARDKHVAAEAFF. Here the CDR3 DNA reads TGCAGTGCTAGAGATAAACATGTGGCAGCTGAAGCTTTCTTT.

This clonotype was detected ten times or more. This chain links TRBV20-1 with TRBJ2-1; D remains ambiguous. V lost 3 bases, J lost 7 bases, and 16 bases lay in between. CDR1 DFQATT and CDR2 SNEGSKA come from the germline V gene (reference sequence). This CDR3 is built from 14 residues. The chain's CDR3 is CSASSALTSNEQFF. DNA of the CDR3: TGCAGTGCTAGTTCAGCTCTTACCTCTAATGAGCAGTTCTTC.

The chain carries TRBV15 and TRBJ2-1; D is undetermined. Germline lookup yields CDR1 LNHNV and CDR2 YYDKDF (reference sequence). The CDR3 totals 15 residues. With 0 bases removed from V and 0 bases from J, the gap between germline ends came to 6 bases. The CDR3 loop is CATSRDPSSYNEQFF. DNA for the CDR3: TGTGCCACCAGCAGAGATCCCAGCTCCTACAATGAGCAGTTCTTC.